Shown below are 3 T cell receptor beta chains from a single sample sequenced in a study of cytomegalovirus exposure and HLA in healthy donors. The primer mix had 60 Vbeta and 13 Jbeta primers. Sequencing was performed with immunoSEQ multiplex PCR; in TCRdb, only in-frame clones are kept and a portion is missing. Its clone listing holds some 130,000 clones. The specimen was PBMCs. Every receptor here comes from a woman in her sixties in good health and CMV-seronegative.

This rearrangement joins TRBV30 to TRBJ1-5; TRBD1 matches at 9 bases. The ends lost 5 bases at V and 5 bases at J; junction bases unmatched: 7. CDR3 length: 14 amino acids. The germline V gene encodes CDR1 GTSNPN and CDR2 SVGIG (reference sequence). The CDR3 DNA reads TGTGCCTGGTCTCCGGGACAGGGACATCAGCCCCAGCATTTT. This translates into CAWSPGQGHQPQHF.

CDR3 nucleotide sequence: TGTGCCAGCAAAGGGGGGGTCTCTGGAAACACCATATATTTT. Translated, it gives CASKGGVSGNTIYF. The V and J genes are TRBV6-1 and TRBJ1-3, with TRBD1 as a possible D gene (6 bases). With 7 bases removed from V and 0 bases from J, the gap between germline ends came to 10 bases. The germline CDR1 and CDR2 sequences are MNHNS and SASEGT. This CDR3 has 14 residues.

This sequence joins TRBV5-1 and TRBJ2-3; 12 bases are a match to TRBD2. CDR1 is SGHRS, CDR2 YFSETQ, per germline. Trimming took 1 base from V and 3 from J; bases not matched to a gene: 3. The length of the CDR3 is 16 residues. The CDR3 coding sequence is TGCGCCAGCAGCTTGTCTAGCGGGGGGGCGACAGATACGCAGTATTTT. The encoded protein is CASSLSSGGATDTQYF.